These T cell receptor beta chains were read from a single sample in a study of identical twins. Using its own MiXCR run on the 5' RACE reads, TCRdb lists one record per CDR3 protein. Here the sample spans about 570,000 distinct CDR3 sequences, 9.6% being singletons. The same specimen was also included in a second study, on yellow fever vaccine responses in identical twins.

The sample consisted of PBMCs. Receptors originate from a woman younger than 30 in good health. CDR3s include the opening cysteine and the closing phenylalanine or tryptophan. Fields, in order: J gene, clone size, D gene, V gene, CDR3 DNA, CDR3 protein. D genes are given only for firm matches. Clone size is stated in some rows and not others, as once, few, many or a class when expanded.

J gene: TRBJ2-2
clone size: few
D gene: -
V gene: TRBV29-1
CDR3 DNA: TGCAGCGTTATCGGGGTCGACACCGGGGAGCTGTTTTTT
CDR3 protein: CSVIGVDTGELFF

J gene: TRBJ1-1
clone size: many
D gene: TRBD1
V gene: TRBV12-3/TRBV12-4
CDR3 DNA: TGTGCCAGCAGAGCGGGACAGGGGGCAAGGAACACTGAAGCTTTCTTT
CDR3 protein: CASRAGQGARNTEAFF

J gene: TRBJ2-2
clone size: -
D gene: TRBD1
V gene: TRBV7-9
CDR3 DNA: TGTGCCAGCAGCTTTACCCGACAGGGCCTTAACACCGGGGAGCTGTTTTTT
CDR3 protein: CASSFTRQGLNTGELFF

J gene: TRBJ2-7
clone size: few
D gene: -
V gene: TRBV11-2
CDR3 DNA: TGTGCCAGCAGCTTAACCCTCACAGGGTCAGCCTACGAGCAGTACTTC
CDR3 protein: CASSLTLTGSAYEQYF

J gene: TRBJ1-3
clone size: -
D gene: -
V gene: TRBV20-1
CDR3 DNA: TGCAGTGCTAGCCCCCCGAGGGTTATCTCTGGAAACACCATATATTTT
CDR3 protein: CSASPPRVISGNTIYF

J gene: TRBJ2-7
clone size: few
D gene: -
V gene: TRBV7-2
CDR3 DNA: TGTGCCAGCAGCTCACGGCGGGACTCGCGCGAGCAGTACTTC
CDR3 protein: CASSSRRDSREQYF

J gene: TRBJ2-1
clone size: few
D gene: -
V gene: TRBV18
CDR3 DNA: TGTGCCAGCTCATCAATTCAACTGGCGGGGGCCCCCAATGAGCAGTTCTTC
CDR3 protein: CASSSIQLAGAPNEQFF

J gene: TRBJ2-3
clone size: -
D gene: -
V gene: TRBV9
CDR3 DNA: TGTGCCAGCAGCGTAGGCGGCGGGACCACAGATACGCAGTATTTT
CDR3 protein: CASSVGGGTTDTQYF

J gene: TRBJ1-6
clone size: few
D gene: -
V gene: TRBV20-1
CDR3 DNA: TGCAGTGCTGAGGGCGGATTCAATAATTCACCCCTCCACTTT
CDR3 protein: CSAEGGFNNSPLHF

J gene: TRBJ2-7
clone size: few
D gene: TRBD1
V gene: TRBV5-1
CDR3 DNA: TGCGCCAGCAGCTTATGGACAGGATCTCTCTACGAGCAGTACTTC
CDR3 protein: CASSLWTGSLYEQYF

J gene: TRBJ1-3
clone size: many
D gene: -
V gene: TRBV5-1
CDR3 DNA: TGCGCCAGCAGCCTGGAGGCTGGAAACACCATATATTTT
CDR3 protein: CASSLEAGNTIYF

J gene: TRBJ2-3
clone size: -
D gene: TRBD2
V gene: TRBV7-9
CDR3 DNA: TGTGCCAGCAGTTCTAAAATCTCAGTAGCGGGAGTGAGTACGCAGTATTTT
CDR3 protein: CASSSKISVAGVSTQYF

J gene: TRBJ1-1
clone size: many
D gene: -
V gene: TRBV7-9
CDR3 DNA: TGTGCCGGACAGTGGCAGAACACTGAAGCTTTCTTT
CDR3 protein: CAGQWQNTEAFF

J gene: TRBJ2-3
clone size: few
D gene: TRBD1
V gene: TRBV20-1
CDR3 DNA: TGCAGTGCTGACACCGGGACAGCACACACAGATACGCAGTATTTT
CDR3 protein: CSADTGTAHTDTQYF

J gene: TRBJ2-1
clone size: many
D gene: TRBD2
V gene: TRBV10-3
CDR3 DNA: TGTGCCATCAGTGAGGCTAGCGGGAGGGCCAATGAGCAGTTCTTC
CDR3 protein: CAISEASGRANEQFF

J gene: TRBJ2-7
clone size: few
D gene: -
V gene: TRBV29-1
CDR3 DNA: TGCAGCGTCGAACAGGGTTGGGAGCAGTACTTC
CDR3 protein: CSVEQGWEQYF

J gene: TRBJ2-5
clone size: few
D gene: -
V gene: TRBV28
CDR3 DNA: TGTGCCAGCAGTTATTCGGGGGCTAACCAAGAGACCCAGTACTTC
CDR3 protein: CASSYSGANQETQYF

J gene: TRBJ2-1
clone size: many
D gene: TRBD2
V gene: TRBV12-3/TRBV12-4
CDR3 DNA: TGTGCCAGCAGTTTAGAAGACGGACTAGCAAATTTATATGAGCAGTTCTTC
CDR3 protein: CASSLEDGLANLYEQFF

J gene: TRBJ2-2
clone size: few
D gene: -
V gene: TRBV5-6
CDR3 DNA: TGTGCCAGCAGGTTCTTAGGTGGGGAGCTGTTTTTT
CDR3 protein: CASRFLGGELFF

J gene: TRBJ1-2
clone size: many
D gene: TRBD1
V gene: TRBV18
CDR3 DNA: TGTGCCAGCTCCCCTGAGGCTGACAGGGCGGCTGGCTACACCTTC
CDR3 protein: CASSPEADRAAGYTF

J gene: TRBJ2-7
clone size: -
D gene: -
V gene: TRBV29-1
CDR3 DNA: TGCAGCACCTGGGACAAGGGGCGCGAGCAGTACTTC
CDR3 protein: CSTWDKGREQYF

J gene: TRBJ2-3
clone size: few
D gene: TRBD2
V gene: TRBV11-2
CDR3 DNA: TGTGCCAGCAGCTCCCTAGCGGGACTCACAGATACGCAGTATTTT
CDR3 protein: CASSSLAGLTDTQYF

J gene: TRBJ1-1
clone size: -
D gene: -
V gene: TRBV11-2
CDR3 DNA: TGTGCCAGCAGCTTAGGGGGAGTTGGTGAAGCTTTCTTT
CDR3 protein: CASSLGGVGEAFF

J gene: TRBJ2-1
clone size: -
D gene: TRBD2
V gene: TRBV7-3
CDR3 DNA: TGTGCCAGCAGCGCGCGGGGGGGCTTGGGGAATGAGCAGTTCTTC
CDR3 protein: CASSARGGLGNEQFF

J gene: TRBJ2-3
clone size: few
D gene: TRBD1
V gene: TRBV20-1
CDR3 DNA: TGCAGTGCTGTCGGGACAGGGAGAGATACGCAGTATTTT
CDR3 protein: CSAVGTGRDTQYF

J gene: TRBJ2-1
clone size: many
D gene: TRBD2
V gene: TRBV5-1
CDR3 DNA: TGCGCCAGCAGCGCGGGGGGAGGGGTCTACTACAATGAGCAGTTCTTC
CDR3 protein: CASSAGGGVYYNEQFF

J gene: TRBJ2-1
clone size: -
D gene: -
V gene: TRBV30
CDR3 DNA: TGTGCCTGGACACCGACGCGCAATGAGCAGTTCTTC
CDR3 protein: CAWTPTRNEQFF

J gene: TRBJ1-5
clone size: many
D gene: TRBD1
V gene: TRBV6-2/TRBV6-3
CDR3 DNA: TGTGCCAGCAGTTGGGACAGGGCCCAGCCCCAGCATTTT
CDR3 protein: CASSWDRAQPQHF

J gene: TRBJ2-3
clone size: few
D gene: -
V gene: TRBV11-2
CDR3 DNA: TGTGCCAGCAGCCGCGACGGGGGTATCACAGATACGCAGTATTTT
CDR3 protein: CASSRDGGITDTQYF

J gene: TRBJ2-7
clone size: -
D gene: -
V gene: TRBV29-1
CDR3 DNA: TGCAGCGTTGAAATCCCGGCGACCTACGAGCAGTACTTC
CDR3 protein: CSVEIPATYEQYF

J gene: TRBJ2-7
clone size: many
D gene: TRBD2
V gene: TRBV6-2/TRBV6-3
CDR3 DNA: TGTGCCAGCAGACTGGGACTAGCGGAACTCTACGAGCAGTACTTC
CDR3 protein: CASRLGLAELYEQYF

J gene: TRBJ1-1
clone size: many
D gene: -
V gene: TRBV20-1
CDR3 DNA: TGCAGTGCTAGCTACCCTAGAGGAGAAAACACTGAAGCTTTCTTT
CDR3 protein: CSASYPRGENTEAFF

J gene: TRBJ2-2
clone size: many
D gene: TRBD2
V gene: TRBV5-1
CDR3 DNA: TGCGCCAGCTCCCCCAGCGGGGGGCGGAACACCGGGGAGCTGTTTTTT
CDR3 protein: CASSPSGGRNTGELFF

J gene: TRBJ2-1
clone size: many
D gene: -
V gene: TRBV4-1
CDR3 DNA: TGCGCCAGCAGCCAAAATTCCGTTGATGCGCAGTTCTTC
CDR3 protein: CASSQNSVDAQFF

J gene: TRBJ2-1
clone size: few
D gene: TRBD1
V gene: TRBV10-2
CDR3 DNA: TGCGCCTCCTCAGGACAGGGGGCTCTAAATGAGCAGTTCTTC
CDR3 protein: CASSGQGALNEQFF

J gene: TRBJ2-2
clone size: few
D gene: -
V gene: TRBV5-1
CDR3 DNA: TGCGCCAGCAGCCGTCGGACTACCAACACCGGGGAGCTGTTTTTT
CDR3 protein: CASSRRTTNTGELFF

J gene: TRBJ1-4
clone size: -
D gene: TRBD1
V gene: TRBV4-3
CDR3 DNA: TGCGCCAGCAGCCCTGACAGGGGTTTCGAAAAACTGTTTTTT
CDR3 protein: CASSPDRGFEKLFF

J gene: TRBJ1-1
clone size: -
D gene: -
V gene: TRBV30
CDR3 DNA: TGTGCCTGGAGTCCTTTTGGGGAAGAAGCTTTCTTT
CDR3 protein: CAWSPFGEEAFF

J gene: TRBJ2-1
clone size: many
D gene: -
V gene: TRBV7-2
CDR3 DNA: TGTGCCAGCAGCTTAGCGCAGCCCCACAATGAGCAGTTCTTC
CDR3 protein: CASSLAQPHNEQFF

J gene: TRBJ2-1
clone size: -
D gene: TRBD1
V gene: TRBV6-5
CDR3 DNA: TGTGCCAGCAGTTACTCGAGACAGGGGGACAATGAGCAGTTCTTC
CDR3 protein: CASSYSRQGDNEQFF

J gene: TRBJ2-5
clone size: few
D gene: TRBD1
V gene: TRBV12-3/TRBV12-4
CDR3 DNA: TGTGCCAGCAGTGGAGGGGAGACAGGGGGATACCAAGAGACCCAGTACTTC
CDR3 protein: CASSGGETGGYQETQYF

J gene: TRBJ1-2
clone size: few
D gene: TRBD1
V gene: TRBV7-2
CDR3 DNA: TGTGCCAGCAGCCAACAGGGGGCTAACTATGGCTACACCTTC
CDR3 protein: CASSQQGANYGYTF

J gene: TRBJ2-1
clone size: few
D gene: TRBD1
V gene: TRBV7-8
CDR3 DNA: TGTGCCAGCAGCTTCCGGGACAGGTCTAATGAGCAGTTCTTC
CDR3 protein: CASSFRDRSNEQFF

J gene: TRBJ2-1
clone size: few
D gene: -
V gene: TRBV6-2/TRBV6-3
CDR3 DNA: TGTGCCAGCAGCTATAAAAGCAATGAGCAGTTCTTC
CDR3 protein: CASSYKSNEQFF

J gene: TRBJ1-1
clone size: few
D gene: TRBD1
V gene: TRBV27
CDR3 DNA: TGTGCCAGCAGTTCAGAGTGGACAGGGCAGAAAGCTTTCTTT
CDR3 protein: CASSSEWTGQKAFF

J gene: TRBJ2-5
clone size: -
D gene: -
V gene: TRBV30
CDR3 DNA: TGTGCCTGGAGTGGGGGGGCAGGGAAGTACCAAGAGACCCAGTACTTC
CDR3 protein: CAWSGGAGKYQETQYF

J gene: TRBJ2-4
clone size: many
D gene: TRBD1
V gene: TRBV11-1
CDR3 DNA: TGTGCCAGCAGCTCCTTCCCTTCCGGGACAGACGCGCCCAAAAACATTCAGTACTTC
CDR3 protein: CASSSFPSGTDAPKNIQYF

J gene: TRBJ2-5
clone size: many
D gene: TRBD2
V gene: TRBV11-2
CDR3 DNA: TGTGCCAGCAGCCCACGGCGTGCTAGCGGGTTCTTTCAAGAGACCCAGTACTTC
CDR3 protein: CASSPRRASGFFQETQYF

J gene: TRBJ1-5
clone size: -
D gene: TRBD1
V gene: TRBV6-5
CDR3 DNA: TGTGCCAGCAGTTCGCAAGGGGGACAGGGAAATCAGCCCCAGCATTTT
CDR3 protein: CASSSQGGQGNQPQHF

J gene: TRBJ2-3
clone size: -
D gene: -
V gene: TRBV5-1
CDR3 DNA: TGCGCCAGCAGCTTGGACGGGGGCGCAGATACGCAGTATTTT
CDR3 protein: CASSLDGGADTQYF

J gene: TRBJ2-4
clone size: -
D gene: -
V gene: TRBV6-2/TRBV6-3
CDR3 DNA: TGTGCCAGCAGGAGGGGGGAGATTAGCAAAAACATTCAGTACTTC
CDR3 protein: CASRRGEISKNIQYF

J gene: TRBJ2-3
clone size: few
D gene: TRBD2
V gene: TRBV27
CDR3 DNA: TGTGCCAGCACCCGGACTAGCGGGAGTTTAGATACGCAGTATTTT
CDR3 protein: CASTRTSGSLDTQYF